The clone carrying this T cell receptor (beta chain) was picked up one time. In the authors' methods: For nucleated cells, counts were estimated from reference gene primer amplification. Profiled with immunoSEQ multiplex PCR; TCRdb holds only in-frame clones, not every one. Clonal size and the V and J genes are those of that table, whereas D and trimming came from the DNA. The sample contains over 200,000 clones, roughly 85% of which appear only once. The CDR3 runs to 12 residues. V was clipped by 8 bases and J by 3 bases, with 10 bases between them. Germline V gene sequence: CDR1 WNHNN, CDR2 SYGVQD (reference sequence). This sample is part of a study of blood T cell repertoires in COVID-19. As for the study in general: Some COVID-19 samples were acute and others convalescent; all came from the United States, Italy and Spain. The cDNA or gDNA used as material had been derived from T cells, B-cell-depleted T cells, or PBMCs.

The V call is TRBV10-1, the J call TRBJ1-1; D might be TRBD1 (6 bases). The sample was peripheral blood. The TCR comes from a man aged 25-40 years who had recovered from COVID-19. The CDR3 sequence: CASQGWDTEAFF. DNA of the CDR3: TGCGCCAGCCAGGGGTGGGACACTGAAGCTTTCTTT.